The rows below give T cell receptor beta chains drawn from one sample of a study of cytomegalovirus exposure and HLA in healthy donors. TCRdb keeps only in-frame clones here, not all; method: immunoSEQ multiplex PCR. The sample holds 130,000 to 150,000 clones, 75% to 90% seen once. Sequenced sample: PBMCs. These receptors came from a man aged 35 to 55 in good health and CMV-seronegative. The conserved cysteine and the conserved F or W are not part of the CDR3 here.

cdr3_aa	v_call	j_call
ATSRGGQLNYGYT	TRBV15	TRBJ1-2
ASSPSYPRGTDTQY	TRBV27	TRBJ2-3
ASSYEGDVDGYT	TRBV6-5	TRBJ1-2
ASSTGQGISGYT	TRBV6-6	TRBJ1-2
ASSLVESYEQY	TRBV11-2	TRBJ2-7
ASQKGGQLYNEQF	TRBV25-1	TRBJ2-1
AWSVAGTGELF	TRBV30	TRBJ2-2
ASRTDMLNTEAF	TRBV19	TRBJ1-1
ASSEALGRNQPQH	TRBV2	TRBJ1-5
ASTNGTGYGYT	TRBV5-4	TRBJ1-2
ASSTSGGRSTDTQY	TRBV19	TRBJ2-3
ASSADRTYEQY	TRBV7-7	TRBJ2-7
ASSLSRGWAEAF	TRBV28	TRBJ1-1
ASSLSTGANEKLF	TRBV5-1	TRBJ1-4
ASSLGLAGYETQY	TRBV5-6	TRBJ2-5
ASSPAGSLGETQY	TRBV18	TRBJ2-5
ASSSQGNPYEQY	TRBV11-3	TRBJ2-7
ASSKTSGEHTDTQY	TRBV21-1	TRBJ2-3
ASSFSSNQPQH	TRBV5-1	TRBJ1-5
ASDLAGTDTQY	TRBV2	TRBJ2-3
SARQGETQY	TRBV29-1	TRBJ2-5
ASSQAPSGGTYEQY	TRBV4-1	TRBJ2-7
ASSETGGRYGNTIY	TRBV9	TRBJ1-3
ASSLGLAGGGQETQY	TRBV5-1	TRBJ2-5
ASSVDRGTETQY	TRBV10-1	TRBJ2-5
ASSQADRVEGYT	TRBV4-1	TRBJ1-2
AISPGTRGTNTEAF	TRBV10-3	TRBJ1-1
ASSGLAGGPNEQF	TRBV9	TRBJ2-1
ASSRDDRREAF	TRBV19	TRBJ1-1
ASSFSGGLGDEQF	TRBV27	TRBJ2-1
ASSNRTVEQY	TRBV7-9	TRBJ2-7
ASSWGGRGNNEQF	TRBV5-4	TRBJ2-1
ASGVGGSGYT	TRBV19	TRBJ1-2
ASEERLTGGYT	TRBV6-5	TRBJ1-2
ASSPPQAGEETQY	TRBV5-1	TRBJ2-5
ASSQGTSGATDTQY	TRBV4-3	TRBJ2-3
ATRLASVSYNEQF	TRBV6-4	TRBJ2-1
ASSVDFQGLNTEAF	TRBV9	TRBJ1-1
ASSRGTHSYEQY	TRBV28	TRBJ2-7
ASSALLSSYNEQF	TRBV2	TRBJ2-1
ASSDLSGGASGNTIY	TRBV6-1	TRBJ1-3
ASSYLAGNSYEQY	TRBV6-5	TRBJ2-7
ASSVALSQGPEQF	TRBV9	TRBJ2-1
ASSLPTSGGVNEQF	TRBV27	TRBJ2-1